Sequencing of this TCR beta chain was carried out in a study of Graves' ophthalmopathy and Graves' hyperthyroidism. This clonotype was seen repeatedly, ten times or more. Its antigen is undetermined. The study amplified TCR beta CDR3 regions using RNA transcripts. RT-PCR with HTBI primers came first, then second-round multiplex PCR. Each CDR3 protein gets one entry after TCRdb re-called the multiplex PCR reads with MiXCR. The data show about 210,000 distinct CDR3 sequences, roughly 27% seen once. Germline V lookup: CDR1 MDHEN, CDR2 SYDVKM. The length of the CDR3 is 14 residues. V lost 9 bases and J 6 bases, leaving 21 bases between the germline ends. General study points: Clonotypes were expanded in thyroid at above 0.001 frequency, and most also appeared in blood.

Under 3 months in duration, the ophthalmopathy in affected donors had moderate-to-severe activity, CAS ≥3 and NOSPECS ≥4. Lactation, pregnancy, uncontrolled infections and other autoimmune diseases were all grounds for excluding patients. PBMCs were obtained from 9.5 to 10 ml of fresh peripheral blood. The chain is built from TRBV28 and TRBJ2-7, with D perhaps given as TRBD1 or TRBD2 (5 bases each). The sample consisted of peripheral blood. The receptor's source is a man aged 45-65 years with Graves' ophthalmopathy. CDR3 nucleotides: TGTGCCAGTGGGACCATTACAGCGACCGGCGAGCAGTACTTC. Its translation is CASGTITATGEQYF. Full variable domain (outside the CDR3, taken from reference TRBV28 and TRBJ2-7): DVKVTQSSRYLVKRTGEKVFLECVQDMDHENMFWYRQDPGLGLRLIYFSYDVKMKEKGDIPEGYSVSREKKERFSLILESASTNQTSMYLCASGTITATGEQYFGPGTRLTVT.